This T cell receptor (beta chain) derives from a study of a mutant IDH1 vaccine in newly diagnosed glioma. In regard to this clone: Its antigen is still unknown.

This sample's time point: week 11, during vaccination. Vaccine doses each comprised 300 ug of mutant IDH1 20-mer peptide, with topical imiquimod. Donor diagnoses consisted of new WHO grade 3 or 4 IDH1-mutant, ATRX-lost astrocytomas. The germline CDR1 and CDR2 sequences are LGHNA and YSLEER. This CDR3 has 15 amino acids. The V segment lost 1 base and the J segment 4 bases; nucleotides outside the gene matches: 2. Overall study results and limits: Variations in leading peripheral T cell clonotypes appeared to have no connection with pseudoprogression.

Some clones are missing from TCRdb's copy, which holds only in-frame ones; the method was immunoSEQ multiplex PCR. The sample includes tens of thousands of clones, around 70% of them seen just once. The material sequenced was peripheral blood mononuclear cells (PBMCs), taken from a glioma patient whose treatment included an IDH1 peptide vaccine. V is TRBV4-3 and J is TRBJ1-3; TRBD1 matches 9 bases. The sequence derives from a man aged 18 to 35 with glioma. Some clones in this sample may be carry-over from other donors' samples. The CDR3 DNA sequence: TGCGCCAGCAGCCAAGGGACAGGGGAAGGAAACACCATATATTTT. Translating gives CASSQGTGEGNTIYF.